This TCR beta chain was found in a study of cytomegalovirus exposure and HLA in healthy donors. Clones were read by immunoSEQ multiplex PCR, and TCRdb kept only the in-frame ones, dropping some. The data contain over 100,000 clones, approximately 90% of them singletons. The length of the CDR3 is 13 residues. CDR1 is MNHEY, CDR2 SMNVEV, per germline (reference sequence). The V gene end was trimmed by 6 bases and the J gene end by 5 bases; junction bases not matched to a gene: 4. Sample: PBMCs. This receptor was identified in a woman younger than 30 in good health and CMV-seropositive. The genes are TRBV27 and TRBJ2-3, with 8 bases lining up with TRBD1. In DNA, the CDR3 is TGTGCCAGCAGGACAGGGGTGGGAGATACGCAGTATTTT. Its protein is CASRTGVGDTQYF.